This entry features one TCR beta chain sequence. The antigen remains undetermined. This CDR3 comprises 14 residues. Germline lookup yields CDR1 DFQATT and CDR2 SNEGSKA (reference sequence). With V trimmed by 2 bases and J by 5 bases, 7 bases remained unmatched. TCRdb used MiXCR to reprocess the 5' RACE reads, holding one entry per CDR3 protein. The data contain more than 15,000 distinct CDR3 sequences, 6.2% of them seen just once; the ten biggest clones take up 5.5% to 8%. Time point defined: sample taken at primary tumor resection. TCRs were sequenced from unsorted whole RNA of tumor, nontumor lung or PBMC. The data derive from a study of spatial heterogeneity in lung cancer. Study results and limitations: Counts of expanded alpha and beta TCRs within tumors tracked the tumor nonsynonymous mutation count.

The chain employs TRBV20-1 and TRBJ2-7, with 9 bases identical to TRBD1. Specimen: lung tumor tissue, collected at surgery. The clonotype was recovered from a male donor with early-stage non-small cell lung cancer. Here the CDR3 reads CSARNTGGAHEQYF. The CDR3 bases are TGCAGTGCTAGAAACACAGGGGGCGCTCACGAGCAGTACTTC.